What follows describes a single T cell receptor beta chain. What it recognizes is unknown. Clones were sequenced by immunoSEQ multiplex PCR, and TCRdb holds only the in-frame ones, with some missing. The sample gives about 1 million clones, approximately 72% of which show up once; approximately 1.5% is in the top ten. Donors, without exception, were Caucasian adults residing in Nashville, Tennessee. The data were obtained in a study of shared clonotypes between healthy human individuals. Study background: Every donor yielded three CD4 naive, three CD4 memory, two CD8 naive and one CD8 memory plate. Overall study findings and caveats: Read depth was anticipated to influence clonotype sharing among donors. Clonotypes not shared had lower generation probabilities than those common to all four donors.

V lost 3 bases and J lost 3, with 14 bases in between. The CDR3 loop spans 15 amino acids. Germline V CDR1 and CDR2: MDHEN, SYDVKM. This sequence was found in a young man in good health. What was sequenced was memory CD4+ T cells sorted from blood. Indicated subset: CD45RA-negative fraction. The V gene is TRBV28, the J gene TRBJ1-2; D is possibly TRBD1 (6 bases). For the CDR3, the DNA is TGTGCCAGCAGTTTGGAGGGGGGCTGGGACTATGGCTACACCTTC. Protein: CASSLEGGWDYGYTF.